Listed below are T cell receptor beta chains from one sample, sequenced in a study of post-analysis software for immune sequencing data. TCRdb analysed the PCR reads with MiXCR anew, one entry per CDR3 protein. Of around 250,000 distinct CDR3 sequences listed, about 40% are singletons. Sequencing input: blood. Source of these receptors: a girl aged 5-17 years with multiple sclerosis. Both conserved end residues are part of each CDR3. A D gene is named only where the DNA matches it firmly. The listing skips clone size in some rows; elsewhere it reads once, few, many or a size class.

V	size	J	D	DNA	CDR3
TRBV15	-	TRBJ2-7	-	TGTGCCACCAGCACGCACGACACCGCCCATCCCTACGAGCAGTACTTC	CATSTHDTAHPYEQYF
TRBV7-9	many	TRBJ1-6	-	TGTGCCAGCAGACGGCTGGGACCCAATTCACCCCTCCACTTT	CASRRLGPNSPLHF
TRBV4-1	-	TRBJ1-4	-	TGCGCCAGCAGGCTCGAGTTAGGGGATGAAAAACTGTTTTTT	CASRLELGDEKLFF
TRBV15	many	TRBJ1-1	-	TGTGCCACCAGCAGACAGACTAACACTGAAGCTTTCTTT	CATSRQTNTEAFF
TRBV3-1	many	TRBJ2-1	-	TGTGCCAGCAGCCAAGATTCGGGTATCGATGAGCAGTTCTTC	CASSQDSGIDEQFF
TRBV2	-	TRBJ2-1	TRBD2	TGTGCCAGCAGTGAAGAGGTAGCGGGTTACAATGAGCAGTTCTTC	CASSEEVAGYNEQFF
TRBV25-1	-	TRBJ2-5	-	TGTGCCAGCGCGGGCGATAATAGGGCTAGCAGGACCCAGTACTTC	CASAGDNRASRTQYF
TRBV29-1	-	TRBJ2-7	-	TGCAGCGTTGACGAGCAGTACTTC	CSVDEQYF
TRBV7-9	few	TRBJ2-5	-	TGTGCCAGCAGCTTAAGAAGAGGGGTAGCCAAAGAGACCCAGTACTTC	CASSLRRGVAKETQYF
TRBV10-3	many	TRBJ2-5	-	TGTGCCATCGCCTCCGGGGTCCAAGAGACCCAGTACTTC	CAIASGVQETQYF
TRBV3-1	few	TRBJ2-7	-	TGTGCCAGCAGCCAAGAAGTAGGCCAGTACTTC	CASSQEVGQYF
TRBV11-2	many	TRBJ1-2	-	TGTGCCAGCAGCTTAACGGACGGGACTAACTATGGCTACACCTTC	CASSLTDGTNYGYTF
TRBV7-7	-	TRBJ2-7	-	TGTGCTAGCAGCCCTTCGTCGGGGGTCCTCTACGAGCAGTACTTC	CASSPSSGVLYEQYF
TRBV5-1	many	TRBJ1-1	TRBD1	TGCGCCAGCAGCACGGGGACAGGGGGCTTCACTGAAGCTTTCTTT	CASSTGTGGFTEAFF
TRBV25-1	-	TRBJ1-2	-	TGTGTCAGCAGTGAAAACAACAACTATGGCTACACCTTC	CVSSENNNYGYTF
TRBV5-1	few	TRBJ2-1	TRBD2	TGCGCCAGCAGCTTGCATCTAGCGGGAGGCGGCAATGAGCAGTTCTTC	CASSLHLAGGGNEQFF
TRBV29-1	-	TRBJ2-2	TRBD2	TGCAGCGTTTCCGACGGGGGGTTGATCACCGGGGAGCTGTTTTTT	CSVSDGGLITGELFF
TRBV6-5	-	TRBJ2-4	TRBD1	TGTGCCAGCAGTCTCGGGGCAGGGGGCGAGGACATTCAGTACTTC	CASSLGAGGEDIQYF
TRBV28	-	TRBJ1-2	TRBD1	TGTGCCAGCAGGTTTCCTCCGACAGGGGCTGGCTACACCTTC	CASRFPPTGAGYTF
TRBV4-1	few	TRBJ2-2	TRBD1	TGCGCCAGCAGCCGACAGACAGGGGCGAACACCGGGGAGCTGTTTTTT	CASSRQTGANTGELFF
TRBV7-2	-	TRBJ2-1	TRBD1	TGTGCCAGCAGCCGGGACAGGGTTGCGACAACTGAGCAGTTCTTC	CASSRDRVATTEQFF
TRBV4-2	many	TRBJ2-3	-	TGTGCCAGCAGCCAAGATGGCGCTGGGGGCGCGTGGGATACGCAGTATTTT	CASSQDGAGGAWDTQYF
TRBV10-2	-	TRBJ1-5	-	TGCGCCAGCAGTGCAGGGGAGGGACAGCCCCAGCATTTT	CASSAGEGQPQHF
TRBV20-1	many	TRBJ1-5	-	TGCAGTGCTACCCCGGGTTTTGGACTAAGGGGCAATCAGCCCCAGCATTTT	CSATPGFGLRGNQPQHF
TRBV10-3	many	TRBJ2-7	-	TGTGCCATCAGTCCAAAAACAGGGAGCTACGAGCAGTACTTC	CAISPKTGSYEQYF
TRBV20-1	many	TRBJ1-2	-	TGCAGTGCTAGAGACGGGACTGGAGGGGACTACACCTTC	CSARDGTGGDYTF
TRBV21-1	-	TRBJ2-2	-	TGTGCCAGCAGCAAAAAGGGGCGGAGGGGGGAACCGTCCGGGGAGCTGTTTTTT	CASSKKGRRGEPSGELFF
TRBV7-3	-	TRBJ2-3	-	TGTGCCAGCAGCGAACGGGACTTCACAGATACGCAGTATTTT	CASSERDFTDTQYF
TRBV2	-	TRBJ1-5	TRBD1	TGTGCCAGCAGTGAAGCGCTGGGACAGAGGAATCAGCCCCAGCATTTT	CASSEALGQRNQPQHF
TRBV10-3	-	TRBJ2-5	TRBD1	TGTGCCATCAGCCGGGACAGTGACCGGGAGACCCAGTACTTC	CAISRDSDRETQYF
TRBV18	-	TRBJ1-1	-	TGTGCCAGCTCACCACCGGCAGCATTGAGGACTGAAGCTTTCTTT	CASSPPAALRTEAFF
TRBV7-2	-	TRBJ2-4	-	TGTGCCAGCAGCTTAGCGGGCCGCTCCTTCAATGAGCAGTACTTC	CASSLAGRSFNEQYF
TRBV6-6	few	TRBJ1-1	-	TGTGCCAGCATGGGGGACACTGAAGCTTTCTTT	CASMGDTEAFF
TRBV24-1	many	TRBJ2-1	-	TGTGCCATCGGGACCTCGGCGGGCAATGAGCAGTTCTTC	CAIGTSAGNEQFF
TRBV18	few	TRBJ1-1	-	TGTGCCGGCTCACCCCAACCGCACGAGAACACTGAAGCTTTCTTT	CAGSPQPHENTEAFF
TRBV12-3/TRBV12-4	many	TRBJ1-1	-	TGTGCCAGCAGTTTTTCCGGAGGGGTAAGGACTGAAGCTTTCTTT	CASSFSGGVRTEAFF
TRBV15	-	TRBJ1-5	TRBD1	TGTGCCGCCAGCGGGGACAGAAGGGATCAGCCCCAGCATTTT	CAASGDRRDQPQHF
TRBV12-3/TRBV12-4	-	TRBJ2-2	TRBD1	TGTGCCAGCAGTAAACAGGGGTACACCGGGGAGCTGTTTTTT	CASSKQGYTGELFF
TRBV5-1	few	TRBJ2-7	TRBD2	TGCGCCAGCAGCTTGGTACCTAGCGGGGCCAGTTACGAGCAGTACTTC	CASSLVPSGASYEQYF
TRBV12-3/TRBV12-4	many	TRBJ2-1	TRBD1	TGTGCCAGCAGTTTAGGGGCAGGGGGCAATGAGCAGTTCTTC	CASSLGAGGNEQFF
TRBV20-1	-	TRBJ2-3	TRBD1	TGCAGACATACAGGGGACACAGATACGCAGTATTTT	CRHTGDTDTQYF